One T cell receptor beta chain is described in this entry. The antigen remains unidentified. Per germline, CDR1 SGHRS and CDR2 YFSETQ. The CDR3 contains 15 residues. The V gene end was trimmed by 4 bases and the J gene end by 3 bases; junction bases not matched to a gene: 8. This entry comes from a study of Ad26.COV2.S vaccination and SARS-CoV-2 variants. Looking at the study overall: Into the muscle, Ad26.COV2.S was dosed once or twice, 56 days apart. Study-wide results and limits: Vaccine recipients showed a spike-specific TCR breadth that was higher than in placebo recipients.

Treatment here: roughly 19 received Ad26.COV2.S at low or high dose, single or two shots; about 5 received placebo; per-sample allocation not given. Specimen acquisition occurred on day 63 following the initial vaccine or placebo injection. Boston hosted the donor, who was an adult aged 18-55 years. TCRdb's table, derived via immunoSEQ multiplex PCR, lists solely in-frame clones and lacks some. The data show hundreds of thousands of clones, 75% to 90% seen once. Material: peripheral blood, obtained in a trial of Ad26.COV2.S vaccine versus placebo. The sequence came from a person between 18 and 65 years old who received the Ad26.COV2.S COVID-19 vaccine or a placebo. This sequence joins TRBV5-1 and TRBJ2-7; 9 positions agree with TRBD1. The CDR3 reads CASSLGTGHGYEQYF. The DNA of the CDR3 is TGCGCCAGCAGCCTCGGGACAGGGCATGGCTACGAGCAGTACTTC.